Detailed here is one TCR beta chain. Its matching antigen is unknown. These data are taken from a study of T cells in Graves' hyperthyroidism and ophthalmopathy. Turning to the study itself: Blood was drawn when the patient was first diagnosed and still untreated.

The CDR3 covers 15 residues. V lost 6 bases, J lost 3 bases, and 17 bases lay in between. Study findings and constraints: Clonotypes that were expanded in thyroid above 0.001 mostly appeared in blood too.

Amplification of TCR beta CDR3 regions was performed using RNA transcripts as template. The HTBI primer set was used in a first-round RT-PCR of the TCR CDR3. TCRdb re-called the multiplex PCR reads with MiXCR, one entry per CDR3 protein. The sample has about half a million distinct CDR3 sequences; more than 20% are singletons. Absence of ophthalmopathy progression within 18 months defined stable Graves' hyperthyroidism. The receptor was derived from a man younger than 35 with Graves' hyperthyroidism. This chain uses TRBV12-3 or TRBV12-4 with TRBJ1-1, with a weak D call TRBD1 (6 bases). Sequencing input: blood. The CDR3 bases are TGTGCCAGCAGACTTGGGGGGGCCGGGGACACTGAAGCTTTCTTT. Encoded protein: CASRLGGAGDTEAFF.